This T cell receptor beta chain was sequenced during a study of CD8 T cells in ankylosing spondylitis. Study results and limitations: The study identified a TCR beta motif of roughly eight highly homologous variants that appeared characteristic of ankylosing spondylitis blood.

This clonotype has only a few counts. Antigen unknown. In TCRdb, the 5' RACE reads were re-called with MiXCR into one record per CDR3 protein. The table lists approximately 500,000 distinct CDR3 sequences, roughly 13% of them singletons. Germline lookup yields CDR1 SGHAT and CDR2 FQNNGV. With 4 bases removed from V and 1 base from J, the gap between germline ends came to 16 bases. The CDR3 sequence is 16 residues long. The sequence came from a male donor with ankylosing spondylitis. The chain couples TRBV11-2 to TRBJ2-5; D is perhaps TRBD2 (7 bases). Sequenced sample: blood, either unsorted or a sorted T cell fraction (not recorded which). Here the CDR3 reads CASSSALGGLQETQYF. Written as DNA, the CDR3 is TGTGCCAGCAGCTCCGCCTTGGGGGGGCTCCAAGAGACCCAGTACTTC.